This TCR beta chain was sequenced in a study of control samples from healthy donors and cancer patients. After removal of 6 bases from V and 1 base from J, the junction contained 5 bases not matched to a gene. Germline assignment: CDR1 MNHEY and CDR2 SVGAGI. The CDR3 sequence is 15 residues long. Some clones are missing from TCRdb's copy, which holds only in-frame ones; the method was immunoSEQ multiplex PCR. The repertoire holds 100,000 to 150,000 clones, with 85% to 95% as singletons. The chain joins TRBV6-5 to TRBJ2-7; 11 nucleotides align to TRBD2. The TCR comes from an elderly man with head and neck cancer. The material sequenced was PBMCs. CDR3 in amino acids: CASRPTSGRSYEQYF. The CDR3 DNA reads TGTGCCAGCAGACCTACTAGCGGGAGATCCTACGAGCAGTACTTC.